This T cell receptor beta chain emerged from a study of blood T cell repertoires in COVID-19. Study context: Spain, Italy and the United States supplied samples that represented acute and convalescent COVID-19.

V was pared by 6 bases and J by 7 bases, with 15 bases of the junction left unmatched. Per the germline V gene, CDR1 is MDHEN and CDR2 is SYDVKM. This CDR3 spans 16 amino acids. In the original processing: Reference gene primer amplification in the assay estimated nucleated cell counts. Repertoires were generated with immunoSEQ multiplex PCR, while TCRdb's copy carries only in-frame clones and drops some. V, J and clone size were drawn from that table, and D and trimming were deduced from the DNA. The sample has 200,000 or so clones; approximately 84% are singletons. In terms of age and location, participants ranged from roughly 18 to 100 years and lived in about 25 US areas. This clone was recorded only once.

The chain has TRBV28 and TRBJ1-5; 7 bases match TRBD1. The sample was PBMCs or T cells enriched from blood (not recorded which). This receptor was taken from a man aged 40-49 years who had recovered from COVID-19. The DNA for the CDR3 is TGTGCCAGCAGATCACCACAATTACAGGGGCCCCAGCCCCAGCATTTT. It yields the protein CASRSPQLQGPQPQHF.